The clone carrying this TCR beta chain has at least ten counts. Its antigen remains unknown. These data originate in a study of beta chain features in type 1 diabetes. Study outcomes and limitations: Among patients, naive, central memory and Treg TCRB repertoires appeared more similar than among healthy donors. These data did not resolve whether HLA type affects TCRB rearrangement. The study found moderately but significantly shorter TCRB CDR3s in all four CD4+ subsets of Type 1 diabetes patients.

This CDR3 region has 16 residues. The entirety of the isolated RNA underwent reverse transcription, so expressed TCRB transcripts were sequenced. Repertoires were generated with immunoSEQ multiplex PCR, while TCRdb's copy carries only in-frame clones and drops some. Of under 200,000 clones in the sample, around 8% were seen once. V is TRBV21-1 and J is TRBJ1-2; TRBD1 is taken as the D call from the table, unchecked against the DNA. TRBV21-1 is described as a pseudogene. Input material: central memory CD4+ T cells from blood. The TCR comes from a woman aged 18-29 years with type 1 diabetes. The CDR3 DNA reads TGTGCCAGCAGCAAAAGGGCCGGACAGGGCGTGGAGGGCTACACCTTC. Amino acid sequence: CASSKRAGQGVEGYTF.